This passage covers 4 T cell receptor beta chains from one sample sequenced in a study of shared clonotypes between healthy human individuals. Repertoires were generated with immunoSEQ multiplex PCR, while TCRdb's copy carries only in-frame clones and drops some. The data show around 550,000 clones, 85% to 95% seen once. It was CD45RO-negative cells, positively selected for CCR7, that made up naive CD8 cells, with terminally differentiated effector memory CD45RA+ cells excluded. Sequenced sample: naive CD8+ T cells sorted from blood. All receptors derive from a young woman in good health.

Regarding this clone: Other DNA sequences in the same sample also yield this CDR3. The chain joins TRBV10-3 to TRBJ1-1; D is perhaps TRBD1 (5 bases). The CDR3 runs 15 residues. Germline V gene lookup returns CDR1 ENHRY and CDR2 SYGVKD. Trimming removed 3 bases from V and 0 bases from J, with 11 bases in between. The CDR3 sequence is CAISDPGTLNTEAFF. The CDR3 DNA reads as TGTGCCATCAGTGATCCGGGGACTTTGAACACTGAAGCTTTCTTT.

The CDR3 spells CASTWASLSSSIQETQYF. CDR3 in DNA: TGTGCCAGCACCTGGGCGTCCCTGTCCTCGTCGATACAAGAGACCCAGTACTTC. The chain uses TRBV28 and TRBJ2-5; the D is unclear. The CDR3 is made up of 18 amino acids. V lost 7 bases to trimming and J lost 2 bases, with 26 bases between them. Germline CDR1 is MDHEN and CDR2 is SYDVKM.

About this clone: Other DNA sequences in this sample translate to the same CDR3. This chain joins TRBV27 and TRBJ2-7; TRBD1 aligns across 7 bases. Germline lookup yields CDR1 MNHEY and CDR2 SMNVEV (reference sequence). CDR3 length equals 14 residues. The J segment lost 3 bases and the V segment lost 2 bases, leaving 4 bases of the junction unmatched. The CDR3 loop reads CASSLRGPLYEQYF. The CDR3 DNA sequence: TGTGCCAGCAGTTTAAGGGGGCCGCTCTACGAGCAGTACTTC.

This chain uses TRBV11-2 with TRBJ1-4; no reliable D call. The CDR3 spans 14 residues. Trimming pared 2 bases from V and 4 bases from J, leaving 8 bases between. Germline-derived CDR1 and CDR2 are SGHAT and FQNNGV. The CDR3 DNA reads as TGTGCCAGCAGCTTATTGGGTCATAATGAAAAACTGTTTTTT. It yields the protein CASSLLGHNEKLFF.